These T cell receptor beta chains were read from a single sample in a study of T cells in localized non-small cell lung cancer. The protocol was immunoSEQ multiplex PCR, while the TCRdb copy is restricted to in-frame clones and leaves out a portion. The table shows a few thousand clones, with roughly 38% occurring only once. The sequences come from normal lung tissue next to the tumor, collected before any cancer treatment. These receptors all come from a female donor over 55 with stage I squamous cell lung carcinoma. CDR3s include the opening cysteine and the closing phenylalanine or tryptophan. D genes are given only for firm matches. The size of a clone is reported for some rows only, either as once, few or many, or as a class for expanded clones.

V gene	clone size	D gene	J gene	CDR3 DNA	CDR3 protein
TRBV29-1	few	NA	TRBJ2-7	TGCAGCGTTGTGGCGAGGAGCGATTGGGACGGGACGGTCTCCTACGAGCAGTACTTC	CSVVARSDWDGTVSYEQYF
TRBV6-4	NA	NA	TRBJ1-1	TGTGCCAGCAGTGACCACACCTATGGGACTGAAGCTTTCTTT	CASSDHTYGTEAFF
TRBV6-8	NA	TRBD1	TRBJ1-2	TGTGCCTCCCGGGACAGCACTCATGGCTACACCTTC	CASRDSTHGYTF
TRBV19	few	NA	TRBJ2-1	TGTGCCAGTTCCGATCTATACAATGAGCAGTTCTTC	CASSDLYNEQFF
TRBV11-3	NA	NA	TRBJ1-6	TGTGCCAGCAGCTTGGACAGCTCCTATAATTCACCCCTCCACTTT	CASSLDSSYNSPLHF
TRBV11-1	NA	TRBD1	TRBJ2-3	TGTGCCAGCAGCTTAGGACAGGGGAGCACAGATACGCAGTATTTT	CASSLGQGSTDTQYF
TRBV9	NA	NA	TRBJ1-5	TGTGCCAGCAGTGGGACACGGGGGAATCAGCCCCAGCATTTT	CASSGTRGNQPQHF
TRBV11-3	few	TRBD2	TRBJ2-3	TGTGCCAGCAGCCTCGGACTAGCGGGGGGGCGCGGCACAGATACGCAGTATTTT	CASSLGLAGGRGTDTQYF
TRBV16	few	NA	TRBJ1-2	TGTGCCAGCAGCCAATCAATCTCGGGAACCGCTGGCTACACCTTC	CASSQSISGTAGYTF
TRBV19	NA	NA	TRBJ2-3	TGTGCCAGTAGCCTCCTCGACAGGCAGACAGATACGCAGTATTTT	CASSLLDRQTDTQYF
TRBV14	NA	NA	TRBJ2-3	TGTGCCAGCAGCACGGGTGGACTATTCTCAGATACGCAGTATTTT	CASSTGGLFSDTQYF
TRBV15	once	NA	TRBJ1-2	TGTGCCACCAGCAGGGAAACCGGGAGCGACTATGGCTACACCTTC	CATSRETGSDYGYTF
TRBV18	NA	NA	TRBJ2-3	TGTGCCAGCTCACCTCGTCAGAACACAGATACGCAGTATTTT	CASSPRQNTDTQYF
TRBV6-8	medium-sized	NA	TRBJ2-2	TGTGCCAGCAGTTACGACGATCCGAACACCGGGGAGCTGTTTTTT	CASSYDDPNTGELFF
TRBV1	NA	NA	TRBJ2-3	TGCGCCAGCAGCTCTCGACTCACAGATACGCAGTATTTT	CASSSRLTDTQYF
TRBV15	NA	TRBD1	TRBJ1-5	TGTGCCACCAGCAGGTACGGGACAGGCAATCAGCCCCAGCATTTT	CATSRYGTGNQPQHF
TRBV19	few	NA	TRBJ2-2	TGTGCCAGTAGTATCCCTGGCGGGGAGCTGTTTTTT	CASSIPGGELFF
TRBV11-3	NA	TRBD2	TRBJ2-1	TGTGCCAGCAGCTTTCTAGCGGGGGCCAATGAGCAGTTCTTC	CASSFLAGANEQFF
TRBV2	few	TRBD2	TRBJ2-7	TGTGCCAGCAGCTTAACGGCTAGCGGGAGCCTCCTCTCCTACGAGCAGTACTTC	CASSLTASGSLLSYEQYF
TRBV4-1	medium-sized	NA	TRBJ2-3	TGCGCCAGCAGCCAAGGGGCCCTAATGGGCGGGGATACGCAGTATTTT	CASSQGALMGGDTQYF
TRBV9	NA	NA	TRBJ1-1	TGTGCCAGCAGTACGGACAGCTACACTGAAGCTTTCTTT	CASSTDSYTEAFF
TRBV11-3	few	NA	TRBJ2-3	TGTGCCAGCAGCTTACTGGCCCTAGGCACAGATACGCAGTATTTT	CASSLLALGTDTQYF
TRBV29-1	large	NA	TRBJ2-7	TGCAGCGTGGGACCCTATCTCTCGGACGAGCAGTACTTC	CSVGPYLSDEQYF
TRBV19	NA	NA	TRBJ2-3	TGTGCCAGTAGTACAGGGGTAAACACAGATACGCAGTATTTT	CASSTGVNTDTQYF
TRBV19	NA	TRBD1	TRBJ2-7	TGTGCCAGTAGTATGGGGACAGGGGACTACGAGCAGTACTTC	CASSMGTGDYEQYF
TRBV13	NA	NA	TRBJ2-7	TGTGCCAGCAGCTTAGGGCGTGGTGGCGAGCAGTACTTC	CASSLGRGGEQYF
TRBV6-8	NA	TRBD1	TRBJ1-2	TGTGCCAGCAGTTTCACAGGGGGCGCTGGCTACACCTTC	CASSFTGGAGYTF
TRBV11-3	NA	TRBD1	TRBJ1-2	TGTGCCAGCAGCACCCCGGAGACAGGGAAGCTTGGCTACACCTTC	CASSTPETGKLGYTF
TRBV11-3	few	TRBD1	TRBJ1-2	TGTGCCAGCAGCCGACCGGGACAGGACCTCTATGGCTACACCTTC	CASSRPGQDLYGYTF
TRBV6-7	few	NA	TRBJ2-1	TGTGCCAGCAGTTACGAACGAGTGGGTGAGCAGTTCTTC	CASSYERVGEQFF
TRBV6-8	NA	TRBD1	TRBJ1-1	TGTGCCAGCGGGGAAGGGGGCGTCGCTGAAGCTTTCTTT	CASGEGGVAEAFF
TRBV12-5	few	NA	TRBJ2-7	TGTGCCAGCTTCGAAGCGTCCTACGAGCAGTACTTC	CASFEASYEQYF
TRBV29-1	NA	NA	TRBJ1-2	TGCAGCGTGCCTGACGCAACAGGGTATGGCTACACCTTC	CSVPDATGYGYTF
TRBV11-3	few	NA	TRBJ1-2	TGTGCCAGCAGCTTAGGGTGGACTAACTATGGCTACACCTTC	CASSLGWTNYGYTF
TRBV18	once	NA	TRBJ1-2	TGTGCCAGCTCACCAGTGGGGGGAGAATCTAACTATGGCTACACCTTC	CASSPVGGESNYGYTF
TRBV6-8	few	NA	TRBJ2-5	TGTGCCAGCAGTTACGTCTTGACTACTAGTAACCAAGAGACCCAGTACTTC	CASSYVLTTSNQETQYF
TRBV29-1	few	NA	TRBJ1-4	TGCAGCGTTGCAGAGTGGGGTACTAATGAAAAACTGTTTTTT	CSVAEWGTNEKLFF
TRBV19	few	NA	TRBJ2-3	TGTGCCAGTAGTACCCTCTCAGCCACAGATACGCAGTATTTT	CASSTLSATDTQYF
TRBV28	few	NA	TRBJ1-2	TGTGCCAGCAGTTTAGATGGGGTCAGTGAGCGTGGCTACACCTTC	CASSLDGVSERGYTF
TRBV6-7	few	NA	TRBJ1-2	TGTGCCAGCAGTACCCCACGGGGAGGGAACTATGGCTACACCTTC	CASSTPRGGNYGYTF